This TCR beta chain is from a study of T cells in Graves' hyperthyroidism and ophthalmopathy. General study results and limits: From stable hyperthyroidism, ophthalmopathy was set apart by a 13 V-J model. Clonotypes that were expanded in thyroid above 0.001 mostly appeared in blood too. The model foresaw ophthalmopathy a median around 6.4 months prior to onset.

RNA transcripts served as the template for amplifying TCR beta CDR3 regions. With the HTBI primer set, the TCR CDR3 went through a first round of RT-PCR. A single record per CDR3 protein comes from TCRdb applying MiXCR to the multiplex PCR reads. The top ten clones hold 8.2% of a sample with approximately 560,000 distinct CDR3 sequences, around 42% of them seen once. The V gene lost 7 bases and the J gene lost 2 bases, with 9 bases spanning the gap. Per germline, CDR1 SNHLY and CDR2 FYNNEI. The CDR3 extends over 12 amino acids. This clonotype was seen a handful of times. The antigen remains unidentified. Patients showing uncontrolled infection, other autoimmune disease, pregnancy or lactation were ineligible.

This sequence was found in a woman younger than 30 with Graves' hyperthyroidism. The rearrangement uses TRBV2 and TRBJ2-7; D gene unclear. The sequencing sample was made of peripheral blood or thyroid tissue (not recorded which). The CDR3 bases are TGTGCCAGCACCAACTCGCCCTACGAGCAGTACTTC. As protein: CASTNSPYEQYF.